The 10 T cell receptor beta chains in this list originate from one sample, sequenced in a study of blood T cell repertoires in COVID-19. Using immunoSEQ multiplex PCR, the repertoire was profiled, and TCRdb retains in-frame clones only, with some absent. The table records roughly 70,000 clones, approximately 90% of them present only once. Sequencing used peripheral blood. Source of these receptors: a man between 70 and 80 years old with active COVID-19.

This sequence joins TRBV7-9 and TRBJ1-2; 9 nucleotides line up with TRBD1. In germline, CDR1 is SEHNR, CDR2 FQNEAQ (reference sequence). The CDR3 length is 14 residues. J was trimmed by 4 bases and V by 5 bases; bases with no gene match: 5. CDR3 region: CASSGGQGSYGYTF. CDR3 DNA: TGTGCCAGCAGCGGGGGACAGGGCTCCTATGGCTACACCTTC.

This clone was recorded once. This chain connects TRBV19 to TRBJ1-3; the match to TRBD1 covers 12 bases. The CDR3 is 18 amino acids. The germline V gene has CDR1 LNHDA and CDR2 SQIVND (reference sequence). Unmatched junction bases numbered 9, after V lost 6 bases and J lost 0 bases. The CDR3 loop reads CASRGGTGGRSSGNTIYF. The CDR3 DNA follows: TGTGCCAGTAGAGGGGGGACAGGGGGCCGAAGCTCTGGAAACACCATATATTTT.

The chain couples TRBV3-1 (or the pseudogene TRBV3-2) to TRBJ2-7, with 12 bases aligning to TRBD1. V lost 4 bases to trimming and J lost 7 bases; unmatched junction nucleotides: 5. This CDR3 comprises 14 residues. Germline CDR1 reads LGHDT; CDR2 reads YNNKEL (reference sequence). In DNA, the CDR3 is TGTGCCAGCAGCCCGGGACAGGGGGCATGGGAGCAGTACTTC. It translates to CASSPGQGAWEQYF.

The chain uses TRBV24-1 and TRBJ2-5; 7 bases map to TRBD1. CDR1 and CDR2 from the germline V gene are KGHDR and SFDVKD. The junction had 1 base not matched to a gene; V was cut back by 10 bases and J by 0 bases. The CDR3 extends over 12 amino acids. CDR3 region: CATQGNQETQYF. The DNA of the CDR3 is TGTGCCACACAGGGGAACCAAGAGACCCAGTACTTC.

The rearrangement links TRBV6-2 or TRBV6-3 to TRBJ1-5; D unclear. Trimming stripped 5 bases from V and 9 bases from J, with 8 bases between. This CDR3 region has 11 residues. Germline CDR1 reads MNHEY; CDR2 reads SVGEGT. CDR3 coding DNA: TGTGCCAGCAGTACGGTCGGGCCCCAGCATTTT. Protein: CASSTVGPQHF.

This chain joins TRBV4-1 and TRBJ2-5; 12 bases map to TRBD2. The CDR3 runs to 17 residues. CDR1 is MGHRA, CDR2 YSYEKL, per germline. V gave up 4 bases and J gave up 3 bases; unmatched junction bases: 9. DNA for the CDR3: TGCGCCAGCAGCCCAAGACTAGCGGGAGCGTCCGAAGAGACCCAGTACTTC. It codes for CASSPRLAGASEETQYF.

In its sample, this clone was seen a few times. This sequence joins TRBV11-3 and TRBJ2-1; TRBD2 aligns across 8 bases. In germline, CDR1 is SGHNT, CDR2 YENEEA. V lost 5 bases to trimming and J lost 9 bases; unmatched junction nucleotides: 15. The CDR3 spans 16 residues. The CDR3 spells CASSGRTSRHGREQFF. DNA of the CDR3: TGTGCCAGCAGCGGACGGACTAGCCGTCACGGGCGTGAGCAGTTCTTC.

The chain carries TRBV30 and TRBJ1-3; 8 nucleotides agree with TRBD1. With 3 bases clipped from V and 0 bases from J, the junction kept 7 bases outside the gene matches. Germline V gene sequence: CDR1 GTSNPN, CDR2 SVGIG (reference sequence). The CDR3 has 16 amino acids. The CDR3 region has the DNA TGTGCCTGGAGCCCGGACAGGGTGCCCTCTGGAAACACCATATATTTT. Translation gives CAWSPDRVPSGNTIYF.

The V call is TRBV28, the J call TRBJ2-6; weak D call: TRBD2 (6 bases). The length of the CDR3 is 16 residues. The V and J ends lost 6 bases and 4 bases respectively, with 16 bases between them. CDR1 and CDR2 (germline): MDHEN, SYDVKM. The CDR3, as DNA: TGTGCCAGCAGCCCGGAAGGAGGGTCCGGGGCCAACGTCCTGACTTTC. Its protein is CASSPEGGSGANVLTF.

This clone has just one count. The CDR3 coding sequence is TGTGCCAGCAGCTACGGACTAGCGAACAATGAGCAGTTCTTC. This encodes CASSYGLANNEQFF. The gene calls are TRBV7-2 and TRBJ2-1, with TRBD2 matching 9 bases. Germline V gene lookup returns CDR1 SGHTA and CDR2 FQGNSA. Losses at the gene ends were 4 bases for V and 5 bases for J; bases not matched to a gene: 3. The CDR3 is 14 amino acids.